Following are 10 T cell receptor beta chains from one sample sequenced in a study of CXCR3-negative and CXCR3-positive naive CD8 T cells. What these receptors recognize is not known. UMI-tagged TRB cDNA libraries were built via 5' RACE. TCRdb re-called the 5' RACE reads and catalogs CDR3 proteins one per entry, DNA excluded. Recorded here are some 140,000 distinct CDR3 sequences; the top ten clones represent approximately 0.51%. Study-wide results and caveats: The study found more hydrophobic TRB CDR3s in CXCR3-positive naive cells than in CXCR3-negative naive cells.

The sample consisted of naive CXCR3+ CD8+ T cells from blood. Regarding subset: CD45RO-CCR7+CD27+CD95- naive CD8+ T cells expressing CXCR3 (TNR3+). The source of these receptors is a human donor in good health. Some clones in this sample may be carry-over from other donors' samples.

The chain carries TRBV29-1 and TRBJ1-5; checking the TCRdb D call of TRBD1 is not possible without DNA. Germline V lookup: CDR1 SQVTM, CDR2 ANQGSEA. The CDR3 runs to 16 residues. CDR3 loop: CSVMHGGLCLSQPQHF.

The CDR3 sequence: CAIRTSGGQDTQYF. The chain uses TRBV10-3 and TRBJ2-3; TCRdb's assignment of TRBD2 cannot be checked, as there is no DNA. CDR1 is ENHRY, CDR2 SYGVKD, per germline. CDR3 length: 14 residues.

This chain connects TRBV7-6 to TRBJ2-1; TCRdb's assignment of TRBD2 cannot be checked, as there is no DNA. The CDR3 is made up of 18 amino acids. CDR1 is SGHVS, CDR2 FNYEAQ, per germline. CDR3: CASSLRLAGGGPYNEQFF.

The chain links TRBV4-3 to TRBJ2-1; the TRBD1 assignment by TCRdb is unverifiable without DNA. From germline, CDR1 is LGHNA and CDR2 YSLEER. The CDR3 runs 16 residues. CDR3: CASSQDRAGDVNGQFF.

The CDR3 loop is CSAGDRGGYTF. The rearrangement links TRBV29-1 to TRBJ1-2; checking the TCRdb D call of TRBD1 is not possible without DNA. Germline V lookup: CDR1 SQVTM, CDR2 ANQGSEA. CDR3 size: 11 residues.

The rearrangement links TRBV7-8 to TRBJ2-4; TCRdb selects TRBD2, and the lack of DNA leaves this call unchecked. The CDR3 sequence is 13 residues long. Germline V gene data show CDR1 as SGHVS and CDR2 as FQNEAQ. This CDR3 is CASSRQDLNIQYF.

The chain uses TRBV5-1 and TRBJ2-1. The CDR3 consists of 14 residues. Germline CDR1 SGHRS, CDR2 YFSETQ. The CDR3 is CASSLEGYTNEQFF.

V usage is TRBV7-9 and J usage is TRBJ1-6. Looked up from germline, CDR1 is SEHNR and CDR2 is FQNEAQ (reference sequence). This CDR3 contains 13 residues. The CDR3 spells CASSPDYNSPLHF.

This sequence joins TRBV4-3 and TRBJ2-7; TCRdb lists TRBD2, though no DNA is available to test this call. The germline gives CDR1 LGHNA, CDR2 YSLEER. The CDR3 runs to 16 residues. The CDR3 protein is CASSQEWSGGAHEQYF.

The V call is TRBV6-5, the J call TRBJ2-1. The CDR3 runs to 14 residues. CDR1 and CDR2 (germline): MNHEY, SVGAGI. The CDR3 reads CASSSRLSYNEQFF.